This TCR beta chain was sequenced in a study of CD8+ T cells in alopecia areata. Study-wide context: C3H/HeJ graft donors with spontaneous alopecia, aged 6-12 months, supplied skin that was transplanted onto female C3H/HeJ mice aged roughly 7-11 weeks.

Reverse transcription of extracted RNA yielded cDNA, which provided the sequencing template. The table came from immunoSEQ multiplex PCR; TCRdb's copy has only in-frame clones and leaves some out. The sample shows about 3,000 clones, none of them appearing just once. Trimming cost V 3 bases and J 0 bases; bases outside gene matches: 5. Germline loops: CDR1 GKSSPN, CDR2 SITVG. CDR3 length equals 16 residues. Whole-study findings and limits: TCRs were shared less clearly across patients than in mice, possibly for HLA-related reasons. Higher clonality was seen in lesional scalp than in normal scalp, especially in alopecia totalis/universalis.

This sample's time point: mouse skin 3 weeks after grafting. Regarding this clone: The antigen is not known. Mouse germline and gene names are used. The read finishes 4 residues shy of the CDR3 end, and the germline J gene is used to complete it.

The clonotype was recovered from a C3H/HeJ mouse with alopecia areata. This line is of MHC haplotype H2-k. The rearrangement uses TRBV31 and TRBJ2-7; the match to TRBD2 covers 13 bases. Sequenced here: skin, sampled at week 3. The sequenced CDR3 bases are TGTGCCTGGAGCTTCCGGGACTGGGGGGGCTCCTAT. Its protein is CAWSFRDWGGSY. In full, the CDR3 is CAWSFRDWGGSYEQYF.